One and the same sample provided the 24 T cell receptor beta chains below, sequenced in a study of lymphopenia after photon versus proton radiotherapy. Sequencing was performed with immunoSEQ multiplex PCR; in TCRdb, only in-frame clones are kept and a portion is missing. Of approximately 65,000 clones in the sample, about nine tenths were seen once. The source material was peripheral blood, sampled from a patient treated with proton-based radiotherapy. These receptor sequences come from a man older than 75 with esophageal cancer.

The rearrangement joins TRBV5-4 to TRBJ2-7, with D perhaps TRBD2 (6 bases). Germline lookup yields CDR1 SGHNT and CDR2 YYREEE (reference sequence). The CDR3 consists of 16 residues. The V end was cut by 4 bases, the J end by 2 bases, with 19 bases between. CDR3 region: CASSRGGRDSTYEQYF. CDR3 DNA sequence: TGTGCCAGCAGCCGGGGCGGGCGGGATTCAACCTACGAGCAGTACTTC.

V usage is TRBV19 and J usage is TRBJ2-5; D is uncertain. The CDR3 is 13 amino acids. Trimming left V 6 bases short and J 0 bases short, with 8 bases between. Per germline, CDR1 LNHDA and CDR2 SQIVND (reference sequence). The CDR3 region has the DNA TGTGCCAGTAGAGCGACGGACCAAGAGACCCAGTACTTC. It translates to CASRATDQETQYF.

The chain recombines TRBV5-6 with TRBJ1-4, with 9 bases identical to TRBD1. The CDR3 loop spans 15 amino acids. Germline-derived CDR1 and CDR2 are SGHDT and YYEEEE. Unmatched junction bases numbered 7, after V lost 4 bases and J lost 6 bases. The CDR3 protein is CASSQPTGGDEKLFF. The CDR3, as DNA: TGTGCCAGCAGCCAACCGACAGGGGGGGATGAAAAACTGTTTTTT.

The rearrangement uses TRBV5-5 and TRBJ2-5; 13 positions agree with TRBD2. Losses at the gene ends were 0 bases for V and 1 base for J; bases not matched to a gene: 3. Germline loops: CDR1 SGHKS, CDR2 YYEKEE (reference sequence). This CDR3 region has 17 residues. The CDR3 DNA follows: TGTGCCAGCAGCTTGGCCGGGACTAGCGGGGCCCAAGAGACCCAGTACTTC. Protein sequence: CASSLAGTSGAQETQYF.

J is TRBJ1-2 and V is TRBV6-5, with 7 nucleotides matching TRBD1. Looked up from germline, CDR1 is MNHEY and CDR2 is SVGAGI. The CDR3 spans 13 residues. Losses at the gene ends were 7 bases for V and 6 bases for J; bases not matched to a gene: 8. CDR3 sequence reads: CASTLNRGHGYTF. The CDR3 DNA follows: TGTGCCAGCACCCTAAACAGGGGTCATGGCTACACCTTC.

The chain is built from TRBV19 and TRBJ2-7; 11 bases are shared with TRBD1. Germline CDR1 reads LNHDA; CDR2 reads SQIVND (reference sequence). This CDR3 contains 16 residues. Germline trimming cut 3 bases from V and 0 bases from J; bases unmatched to any gene: 4. This CDR3 is CASSIGTGGSSYEQYF. CDR3 bases: TGTGCCAGTAGTATCGGGACAGGGGGGAGCTCCTACGAGCAGTACTTC.

This clone has just one count. V gene TRBV7-2 combines with J gene TRBJ1-3; D gene uncertain. V was cut by 5 bases and J by 2 bases, with 7 bases left in between. The CDR3 totals 13 residues. CDR1 and CDR2 from the germline V gene are SGHTA and FQGNSA. In nucleotides, the CDR3 is TGTGCCAGCAGCCACGAGACTGGAAACACCATATATTTT. It specifies CASSHETGNTIYF.

The rearrangement joins TRBV29-1 to TRBJ2-1; 12 bases agree with TRBD2. This CDR3 is built from 14 residues. J lost 0 bases, V lost 6 bases, and 0 bases had no gene match. The germline gives CDR1 SQVTM, CDR2 ANQGSEA. CDR3 coding DNA: TGCAGCGTGACTAGCGGGGGCTCCTACAATGAGCAGTTCTTC. This codes for CSVTSGGSYNEQFF.

The V gene is TRBV19, the J gene TRBJ2-7; 8 bases agree with TRBD2. This CDR3 has 14 amino acids. CDR1 and CDR2 from the germline V gene are LNHDA and SQIVND (reference sequence). The ends lost 4 bases at V and 6 bases at J; junction bases unmatched: 8. The CDR3 nucleotides are TGTGCCAGTAGTAGGCGGGAGGAGAGCTCCGAGCAGTACTTC. This encodes CASSRREESSEQYF.

DNA of the CDR3: TGTGCCAGCAGCCCGACAGGGGGCAACACCGGGGAGCTGTTTTTT. It yields the protein CASSPTGGNTGELFF. The gene calls are TRBV5-4 and TRBJ2-2, with TRBD1 matching over 10 bases. This CDR3 is built from 15 residues. CDR1 is SGHNT and CDR2 is YYREEE in the germline V gene (reference sequence). V lost 4 bases to trimming and J lost 2 bases; unmatched junction nucleotides: 2. The whole variable domain, remainder taken from reference TRBV5-4 and TRBJ2-2, is ETGVTQSPTHLIKTRGQQVTLRCSSQSGHNTVSWYQQALGQGPQFIFQYYREEENGRGNFPPRFSGLQFPNYSSELNVNALELDDSALYLCASSPTGGNTGELFFGEGSRLTVL.

The V and J genes are TRBV6-1 and TRBJ2-5; D gene unclear. The J call may be in error: the DNA end matches TRBJ2-7 better. This CDR3 is built from 15 residues. Germline V gene lookup returns CDR1 MNHNS and CDR2 SASEGT. The chain's CDR3 is CASSETATYSYEQYF. CDR3 DNA sequence: TGTGCCAGCAGTGAAACAGCAACTTATTCCTACGAGCAGTACTTC.

The genes are TRBV29-1 and TRBJ2-3; TRBD1 might be the D (7 bases). Trimming took 4 bases from V and 4 from J, leaving 12 bases between them. The CDR3 sequence is 13 residues long. Germline V lookup: CDR1 SQVTM, CDR2 ANQGSEA. The CDR3 loop is CSVVRRGADTQYF. CDR3 nucleotides: TGCAGCGTTGTACGCAGGGGGGCAGATACGCAGTATTTT.

CDR3 residues: CASSPLSGGETQYF. DNA of the CDR3: TGTGCCAGCAGCCCACTCAGCGGGGGAGAGACCCAGTACTTC. J is TRBJ2-5 and V is TRBV4-2; 8 positions agree with TRBD2. Germline V lookup: CDR1 LGHNA, CDR2 YNFKEQ. This CDR3 comprises 14 residues. The junction had 5 bases not matched to a gene; V was cut back by 4 bases and J by 4 bases.

The chain is built from TRBV19 and TRBJ1-2; 10 bases match TRBD1. CDR3 length: 15 residues. Losses at the gene ends were 4 bases for V and 4 bases for J; bases not matched to a gene: 6. Germline lookup yields CDR1 LNHDA and CDR2 SQIVND (reference sequence). The CDR3 coding sequence is TGTGCCAGTAGTACAGGGACAGGGGAGGTCTATGGCTACACCTTC. It specifies CASSTGTGEVYGYTF.

The rearrangement links TRBV18 to TRBJ2-5, with D maybe TRBD2 (6 bases). V was clipped by 6 bases and J by 5 bases, with 16 bases between them. The CDR3 totals 14 residues. Germline V gene sequence: CDR1 KGHSH, CDR2 LQKENI. As DNA, the CDR3 is TGTGCCAGCTCGCTTCCGGGAGTTCGGGAGACCCAGTACTTC. Amino acids: CASSLPGVRETQYF.

The J gene is TRBJ2-5, the V gene TRBV7-6; 12 bases line up with TRBD1. This CDR3 spans 16 amino acids. J lost 6 bases, V lost 3 bases, and 8 bases had no gene match. CDR1 SGHVS and CDR2 FNYEAQ come from the germline V gene. The CDR3 loop reads CASSLGTGGIRKTQYF. CDR3 coding DNA: TGTGCCAGCAGCTTGGGGACAGGGGGCATTAGAAAGACCCAGTACTTC.

This clone was picked up one time. The chain combines TRBV7-9 with TRBJ2-1, with D possibly matching TRBD2 (5 bases). The CDR3 sequence is 15 residues long. Germline-derived CDR1 and CDR2 are SEHNR and FQNEAQ (reference sequence). V lost 5 bases and J 2 bases, leaving 13 bases between the germline ends. The CDR3 DNA reads TGTGCCAGCAGCCATGGGCGGGTCCCCTACAATGAGCAGTTCTTC. As protein: CASSHGRVPYNEQFF. The variable domain in full, completed from reference TRBV7-9 and TRBJ2-1, reads DTGVSQNPRHKITKRGQNVTFRCDPISEHNRLYWYRQTLGQGPEFLTYFQNEAQLEKSRLLSDRFSAERPKGSFSTLEIQRTEQGDSAMYLCASSHGRVPYNEQFFGPGTRLTVL.

This rearrangement joins TRBV9 to TRBJ1-1, with TRBD1 as a possible D gene (6 bases). The CDR3 has 16 amino acids. The germline V and J ends were trimmed by 3 bases and 6 bases, with 21 bases remaining between them. Germline V gives CDR1 SGDLS, CDR2 YYNGEE. The CDR3 nucleotides read TGTGCCAGCAGCGCGGGGCCCCAGGGGTATTTGGCTGAAGCTTTCTTT. Amino acid sequence: CASSAGPQGYLAEAFF.

The chain links TRBV7-8 to TRBJ2-7, with D possibly matching TRBD2 (6 bases). The V gene's germline CDR1 is SGHVS and CDR2 FQNEAQ. The length of the CDR3 is 14 residues. Trimming removed 3 bases from V and 5 bases from J, with 14 bases in between. The CDR3 DNA reads TGTGCCAGCAGCTTCTCCGGGGGAAGAGACGAGCAGTACTTC. Translation: CASSFSGGRDEQYF.

This sequence joins TRBV5-6 and TRBJ1-5, with 9 bases lining up with TRBD1. J lost 7 bases, V lost 2 bases, and 7 bases had no gene match. Germline CDR1 is SGHDT and CDR2 is YYEEEE. The CDR3 is 15 amino acids. The CDR3 nucleotides read TGTGCCAGCAGCTTTACAGGGGGCGCCCTGCAGCCCCAGCATTTT. Amino acids: CASSFTGGALQPQHF.

This chain's CDR3 is CASSVGLAGDEQYF. The CDR3 bases are TGTGCCAGCAGCGTAGGACTAGCCGGCGACGAGCAGTACTTC. The chain is built from TRBV9 and TRBJ2-7; 7 bases fit TRBD2. V lost 0 bases to trimming and J lost 5 bases; unmatched junction nucleotides: 5. The CDR3 extends over 14 amino acids. The germline V gene has CDR1 SGDLS and CDR2 YYNGEE.

The chain carries TRBV11-2 and TRBJ2-7; D is undetermined. The CDR3 is 14 residues long. Germline lookup yields CDR1 SGHAT and CDR2 FQNNGV. The V and J ends lost 10 bases and 5 bases respectively, with 21 bases between them. The CDR3 DNA follows: TGTGCCACTACAAAACCGGGCAGAAGAGACGAGCAGTACTTC. Residues: CATTKPGRRDEQYF.

The DNA of the CDR3 is TGCGCCAGCAGCTTGGGGGTGAGGGGCACAGATACGCAGTATTTT. Translating it yields CASSLGVRGTDTQYF. The chain links TRBV5-1 to TRBJ2-3; the D gene is possibly TRBD2 (5 bases). Trimming cost V 0 bases and J 1 base, with 9 bases left between them. CDR1 is SGHRS, CDR2 YFSETQ, per germline. This CDR3 has 15 amino acids.

CDR3: CAWSVLDRDTGELFF. DNA for the CDR3: TGTGCCTGGAGTGTACTGGACAGGGACACCGGGGAGCTGTTTTTT. The genes are TRBV30 and TRBJ2-2; 8 bases are shared with TRBD1. Losses at the gene ends were 0 bases for V and 3 bases for J; bases not matched to a gene: 3. Germline V lookup: CDR1 GTSNPN, CDR2 SVGIG (reference sequence). The CDR3 spans 15 residues.